This T cell receptor beta chain emerged from a study of PD-L1 blockade in urothelial cancer. For the study at large: When blood samples were assessed, the median T cell count was 141,255. Regarding the study as a whole: Clones that were tumor-associated expanded more in the blood of durable-benefit patients at 3 weeks.

What went into each PCR as a spike was synthetic TCR analog templates. TCRdb's copy holds only in-frame clones and misses some; the assay was immunoSEQ multiplex PCR. Counted here are 120,000 or so clones, roughly 86% occurring once; the ten biggest clones make up 2.4%. Time point specified: peripheral blood 6 weeks after treatment start. Anywhere from 1 to 8 samples came from each patient, spanning pretreatment and on-treatment. V dropped 2 bases and J dropped 8; count of bases not matched to a gene: 5. This CDR3 is 15 amino acids long. The germline CDR1 and CDR2 sequences are LNHDA and SQIVND (reference sequence). Comment on this clone: What it binds is unknown.

The chain joins TRBV19 to TRBJ2-1; 11 bases line up with TRBD2. Specimen: PBMCs, collected around atezolizumab (anti-PD-L1) treatment. The sequence derives from a man aged 50-59 years with urothelial cancer. The CDR3 coding sequence is TGTGCCAGTAGTATACTAGCGGGAGGTGCCTATGAGCAGTTCTTC. Amino acids: CASSILAGGAYEQFF.